This T cell receptor beta chain was profiled in a study of blood T cell repertoires in COVID-19. Whole-study context: Acute-phase and convalescent COVID-19 samples originated in the United States, Italy and Spain.

Participant ages covered roughly 18 to 89 years across 24 US areas. Recovered status in Cohort 3 required two negative PCRs, clearance, or symptom resolution. TCRdb's copy holds only in-frame clones and misses some; the assay was immunoSEQ multiplex PCR. The data hold 150,000 or so clones, with approximately 79% observed a single time. Germline V gene sequence: CDR1 SGHRS, CDR2 YFSETQ. Trimming removed 4 bases from V and 3 bases from J; junction bases left unmatched: 8. CDR3 length: 18 residues. The clonotype was recovered from a woman in her forties or fifties who had recovered from COVID-19. Sequencing used PBMCs or T cells enriched from blood (not recorded which). The rearrangement joins TRBV5-1 to TRBJ2-2, with 14 bases that match TRBD2. Here the CDR3 DNA reads TGCGCCAGCAGCCCGGCGGGGACTAGCGGGAGTCACACCGGGGAGCTGTTTTTT. Its protein is CASSPAGTSGSHTGELFF.